The rows below give T cell receptor beta chains drawn from one sample of a study of T cells in Graves' hyperthyroidism and ophthalmopathy. TCRdb reprocessed the multiplex PCR reads with MiXCR, giving one entry per CDR3 protein. This table holds more than 300,000 distinct CDR3 sequences, roughly a sixth found once. The sequencing sample was made of blood. Receptors originate from a woman aged 25-40 years with Graves' hyperthyroidism that later progressed to Graves' ophthalmopathy. The CDR3 runs from the conserved cysteine through the conserved F or W. The order of the fields is V gene, clone size, D gene, J gene, CDR3 protein, CDR3 DNA. A D gene is named only where the DNA matches it firmly. Not every row has a clone size; where given, it reads once, few, many or a size class.

TRBV27,-,TRBD1,TRBJ1-2,CASRTRDSSNYGYTF,TGTGCCAGCAGGACAAGGGACAGCTCGAACTATGGCTACACCTTC
TRBV20-1,-,TRBD2,TRBJ2-1,CSAHGLAGAEQFF,TGCAGTGCTCACGGACTAGCGGGAGCAGAGCAGTTCTTC
TRBV4-1,many,TRBD1,TRBJ1-6,CASSQWKDRALHF,TGCGCCAGCAGCCAATGGAAGGACAGGGCCCTCCACTTT
TRBV5-1,many,TRBD1,TRBJ2-5,CASSRGQSETQYF,TGCGCCAGCAGCCGGGGACAGTCAGAGACCCAGTACTTC
TRBV10-3,many,-,TRBJ2-2,CAIRGGDMNTGELFF,TGTGCCATCCGGGGCGGGGACATGAACACCGGGGAGCTGTTTTTT
TRBV7-2,many,TRBD1,TRBJ2-1,CVISLRDSSYNEQFF,TGTGTGATCAGCTTACGGGACAGCTCCTACAATGAGCAGTTCTTC
TRBV28,many,-,TRBJ1-5,CASSLLSQPQHF,TGTGCCAGCAGTCTCCTCTCTCAGCCCCAGCATTTT
TRBV20-1,many,TRBD2,TRBJ2-3,CSARDLTSGGFTDTQYF,TGCAGTGCTAGAGATCTTACTAGCGGGGGTTTCACAGATACGCAGTATTTT
TRBV3-1,-,-,TRBJ1-1,CASSQVGGDTEAFF,TGTGCCAGCAGCCAAGTTGGAGGGGACACTGAAGCTTTCTTT
TRBV20-1,many,-,TRBJ1-2,CSAKGGHYGYTF,TGCAGTGCGAAGGGGGGGCACTATGGCTACACCTTC
TRBV5-6,many,TRBD1,TRBJ1-1,CASSLIGQGGEAFF,TGTGCCAGCAGCTTGATCGGACAGGGAGGAGAAGCTTTCTTT
TRBV6-6,many,-,TRBJ2-2,CASSYSPRVTGELFF,TGTGCCAGCAGTTACTCACCCCGGGTCACCGGGGAGCTGTTTTTT
TRBV29-1,-,-,TRBJ2-2,CSVRSGELFF,TGCAGCGTTAGGTCCGGGGAGCTGTTTTTT